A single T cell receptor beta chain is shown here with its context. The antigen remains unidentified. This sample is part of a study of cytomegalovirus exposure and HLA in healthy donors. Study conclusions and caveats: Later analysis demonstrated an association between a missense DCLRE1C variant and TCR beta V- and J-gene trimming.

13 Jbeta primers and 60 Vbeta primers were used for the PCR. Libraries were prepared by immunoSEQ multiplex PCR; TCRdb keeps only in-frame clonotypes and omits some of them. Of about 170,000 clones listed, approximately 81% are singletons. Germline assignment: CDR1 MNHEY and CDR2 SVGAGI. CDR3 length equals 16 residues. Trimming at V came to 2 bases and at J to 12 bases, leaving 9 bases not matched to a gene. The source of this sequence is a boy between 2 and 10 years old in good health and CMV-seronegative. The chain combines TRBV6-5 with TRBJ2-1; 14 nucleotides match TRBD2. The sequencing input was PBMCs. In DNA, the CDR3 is TGTGCCAGCAGTTACCCCGGGACTAGCGGGAGTAAGCGGCAGTTCTTC. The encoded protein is CASSYPGTSGSKRQFF.